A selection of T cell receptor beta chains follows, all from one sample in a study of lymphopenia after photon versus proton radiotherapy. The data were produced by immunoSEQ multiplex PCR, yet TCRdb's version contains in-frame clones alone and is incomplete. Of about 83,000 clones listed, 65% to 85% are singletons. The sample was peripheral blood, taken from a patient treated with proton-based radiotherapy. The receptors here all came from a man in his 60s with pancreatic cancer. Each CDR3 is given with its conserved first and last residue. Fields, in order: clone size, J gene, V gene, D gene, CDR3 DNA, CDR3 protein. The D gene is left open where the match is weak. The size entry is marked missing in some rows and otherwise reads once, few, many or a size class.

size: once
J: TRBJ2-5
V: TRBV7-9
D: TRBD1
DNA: TGTGCCAGCAGCCCGGGGACAGGGGAGTACCAAGAGACCCAGTACTTC
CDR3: CASSPGTGEYQETQYF

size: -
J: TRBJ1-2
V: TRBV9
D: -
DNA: TGTGCCAGCAGCGTAGCAACCAACTATGGCTACACCTTC
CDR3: CASSVATNYGYTF

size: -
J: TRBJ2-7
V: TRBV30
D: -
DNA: TGTGCCTGGGAGTCAGGGGGGGGTTTCGGCGAGCAGTACTTC
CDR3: CAWESGGGFGEQYF

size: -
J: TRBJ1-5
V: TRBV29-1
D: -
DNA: TGCAGCGTGGGGGACCGGAATCAGCCCCAGCATTTT
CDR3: CSVGDRNQPQHF

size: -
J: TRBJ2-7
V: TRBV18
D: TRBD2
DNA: TGTGCCAGCTCACCATCGGGACTAGCGGGAGGGTACGAGCAGTACTTC
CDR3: CASSPSGLAGGYEQYF

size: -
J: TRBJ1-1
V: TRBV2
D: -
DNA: TGTGCCAGCAGTGTGGACATTAACACTGAAGCTTTCTTT
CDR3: CASSVDINTEAFF

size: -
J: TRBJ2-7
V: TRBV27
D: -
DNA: TGTGCCAGCAGCCGAGACAGGAGCCTTTACGAGCAGTACTTC
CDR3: CASSRDRSLYEQYF

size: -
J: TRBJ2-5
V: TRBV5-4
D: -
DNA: TGTGCCAGCAGCCCGGGCCGGGGAGAGACCCAGTACTTC
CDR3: CASSPGRGETQYF

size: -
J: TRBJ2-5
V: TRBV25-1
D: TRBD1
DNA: TGTGCCAGCAGTGCACAGGGGGCGGGTCGGACCCAGTACTTC
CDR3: CASSAQGAGRTQYF

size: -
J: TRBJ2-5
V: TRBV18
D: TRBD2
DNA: TGTGCCAGCTCACCACTAGCGGGGTCGTACCAAGAGACCCAGTACTTC
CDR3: CASSPLAGSYQETQYF

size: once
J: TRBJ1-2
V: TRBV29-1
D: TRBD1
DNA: TGCAGCGTTGCCAGGGGGGACAGGGACTATGGCTACACCTTC
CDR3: CSVARGDRDYGYTF

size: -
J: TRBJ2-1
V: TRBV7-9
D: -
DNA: TGTGCCAGCAGCTTATCATCCGGGGCTCGGGATGAGCAGTTCTTC
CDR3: CASSLSSGARDEQFF

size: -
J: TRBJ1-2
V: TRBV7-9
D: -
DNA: TGTGCCAGCAGCTCGTCACCGGGACCCCTCTATGGCTACACCTTC
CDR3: CASSSSPGPLYGYTF

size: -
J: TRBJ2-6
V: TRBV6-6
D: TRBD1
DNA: TGTGCCAGCAGTTACTCGACAGGGAACGGGGCCAACGTCCTGACTTTC
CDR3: CASSYSTGNGANVLTF

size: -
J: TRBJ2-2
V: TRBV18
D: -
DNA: TGTGCCAGCTCCCCACTCCGGGCAAGCGAAACCGGGGAGCTGTTTTTT
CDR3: CASSPLRASETGELFF

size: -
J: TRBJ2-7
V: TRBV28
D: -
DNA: TGTGCCAGCAAGAAGTCCTACGAGCAGTACTTC
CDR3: CASKKSYEQYF

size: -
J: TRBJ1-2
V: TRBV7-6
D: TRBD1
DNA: TGTGCCAGCAGCGCCAGGACAGGAAAGATCTATGGCTACACCTTC
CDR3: CASSARTGKIYGYTF

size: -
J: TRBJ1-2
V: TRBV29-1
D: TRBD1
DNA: TGCAGCGTGATAATACAGGGGACTAACTATGGCTACACCTTC
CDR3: CSVIIQGTNYGYTF

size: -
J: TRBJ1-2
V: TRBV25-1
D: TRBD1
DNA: TGTGCCAGCAGTGAACTTCGACAGGGGAGCCCTGGCTACACCTTC
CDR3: CASSELRQGSPGYTF

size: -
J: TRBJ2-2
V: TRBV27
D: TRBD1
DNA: TGTGCCAGCAGTCCCCCGACAGGGAGAAACACCGGGGAGCTGTTTTTT
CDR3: CASSPPTGRNTGELFF

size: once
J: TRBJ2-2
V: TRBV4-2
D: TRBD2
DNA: TGTGCCAGCAGCCCTGGGGCCACTAGCGGGATTAACACCGGGGAGCTGTTTTTT
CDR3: CASSPGATSGINTGELFF

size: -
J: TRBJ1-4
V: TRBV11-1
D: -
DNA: TGTGCCAGCAGCCCGCGGGATGAAAAACTGTTTTTT
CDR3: CASSPRDEKLFF

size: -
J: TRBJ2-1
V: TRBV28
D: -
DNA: TGTGCCAGCAGTTTAAGGGACAATGAGCAGTTCTTC
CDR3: CASSLRDNEQFF

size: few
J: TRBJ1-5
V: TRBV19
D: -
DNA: TGTGCCAGTAGTATTCAGGAGGTGGGCAATCAGCCCCAGCATTTT
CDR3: CASSIQEVGNQPQHF

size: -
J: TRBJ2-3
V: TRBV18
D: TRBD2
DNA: TGTGCCAGCTCACGAACGGGGACTAGCGGCACAGATACGCAGTATTTT
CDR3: CASSRTGTSGTDTQYF

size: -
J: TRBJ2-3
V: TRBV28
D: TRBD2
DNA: TGTGCCAGCAGTCGACTAGCGGGAGGGCCCCCAGATACGCAGTATTTT
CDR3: CASSRLAGGPPDTQYF

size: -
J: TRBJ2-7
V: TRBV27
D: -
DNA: TGTGCCAGCAGGTGGACGGACGGTTCCTACGAGCAGTACTTC
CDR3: CASRWTDGSYEQYF

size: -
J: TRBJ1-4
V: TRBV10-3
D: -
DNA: TGTGCCATCAGTGACAGGGAGGGTGAAAAACTGTTTTTT
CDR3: CAISDREGEKLFF

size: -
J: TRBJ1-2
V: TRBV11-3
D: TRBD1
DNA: TGTGCCAGCAGCTTAGTTGCAGGGGGTGGCTACACCTTC
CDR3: CASSLVAGGGYTF

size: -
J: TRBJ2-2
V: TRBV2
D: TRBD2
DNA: TGTGCCAGCAGTGGGGGTGGACTAGCGGGAGGGAACGCCGGGGAGCTGTTTTTT
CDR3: CASSGGGLAGGNAGELFF